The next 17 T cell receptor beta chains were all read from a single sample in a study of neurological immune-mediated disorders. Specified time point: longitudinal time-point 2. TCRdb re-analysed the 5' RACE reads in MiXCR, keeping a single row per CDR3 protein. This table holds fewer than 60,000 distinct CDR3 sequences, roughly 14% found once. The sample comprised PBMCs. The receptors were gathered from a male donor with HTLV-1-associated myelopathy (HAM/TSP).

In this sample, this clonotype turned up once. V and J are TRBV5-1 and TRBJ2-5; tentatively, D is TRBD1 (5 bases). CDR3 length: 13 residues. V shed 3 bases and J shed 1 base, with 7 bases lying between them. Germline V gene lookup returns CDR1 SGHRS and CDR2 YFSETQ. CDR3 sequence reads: CASSSGPQETQYF. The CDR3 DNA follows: TGCGCCAGCAGCTCAGGGCCCCAAGAGACCCAGTACTTC.

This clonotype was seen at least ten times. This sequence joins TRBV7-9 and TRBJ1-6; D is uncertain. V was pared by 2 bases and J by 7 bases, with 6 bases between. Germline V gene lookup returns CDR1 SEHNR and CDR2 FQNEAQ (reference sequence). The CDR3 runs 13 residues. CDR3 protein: CASSLSGNSPLHF. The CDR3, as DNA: TGTGCCAGCAGCTTATCAGGAAATTCACCCCTCCACTTT.

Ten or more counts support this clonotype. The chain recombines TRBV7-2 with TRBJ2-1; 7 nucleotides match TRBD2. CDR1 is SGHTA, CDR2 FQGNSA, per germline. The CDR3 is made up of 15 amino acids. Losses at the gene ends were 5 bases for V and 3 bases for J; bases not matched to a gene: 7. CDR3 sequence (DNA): TGTGCCAGCAGCCGCTTAAAGCGGGGCTACAATGAGCAGTTCTTC. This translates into CASSRLKRGYNEQFF. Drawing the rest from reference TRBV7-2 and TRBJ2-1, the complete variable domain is GAGVSQSPSNKVTEKGKDVELRCDPISGHTALYWYRQSLGQGLEFLIYFQGNSAPDKSGLPSDRFSAERTGGSVSTLTIQRTQQEDSAVYLCASSRLKRGYNEQFFGPGTRLTVL.

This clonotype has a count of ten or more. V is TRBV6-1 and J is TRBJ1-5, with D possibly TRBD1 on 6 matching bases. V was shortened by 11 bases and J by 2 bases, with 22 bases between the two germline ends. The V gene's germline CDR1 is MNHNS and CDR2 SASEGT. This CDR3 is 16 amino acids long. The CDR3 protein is CASDKEGGSGNQPQHF. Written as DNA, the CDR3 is TGTGCCTCGGACAAAGAGGGGGGCTCGGGCAATCAGCCCCAGCATTTT.

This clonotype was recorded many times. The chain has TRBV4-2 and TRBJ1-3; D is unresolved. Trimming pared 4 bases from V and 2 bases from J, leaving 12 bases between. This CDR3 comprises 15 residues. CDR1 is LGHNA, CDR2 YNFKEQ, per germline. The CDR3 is CASSRSGETGNTIYF. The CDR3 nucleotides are TGTGCCAGCAGCCGCTCCGGGGAAACTGGAAACACCATATATTTT.

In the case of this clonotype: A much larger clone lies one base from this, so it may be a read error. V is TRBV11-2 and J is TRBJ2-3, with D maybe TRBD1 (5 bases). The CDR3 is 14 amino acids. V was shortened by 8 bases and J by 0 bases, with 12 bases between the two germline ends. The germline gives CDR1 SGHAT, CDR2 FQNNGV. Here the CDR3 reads CASCPRTSTDTQYF. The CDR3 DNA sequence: TGTGCCAGCTGCCCTCGGACAAGCACAGATACGCAGTATTTT.

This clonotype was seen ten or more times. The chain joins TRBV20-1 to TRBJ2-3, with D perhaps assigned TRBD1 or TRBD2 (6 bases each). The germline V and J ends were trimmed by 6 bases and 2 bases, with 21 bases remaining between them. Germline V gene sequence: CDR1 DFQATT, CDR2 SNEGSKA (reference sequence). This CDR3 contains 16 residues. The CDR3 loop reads CSANPVGGAFTDTQYF. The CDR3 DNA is TGCAGTGCGAACCCTGTGGGGGGCGCGTTCACAGATACGCAGTATTTT.

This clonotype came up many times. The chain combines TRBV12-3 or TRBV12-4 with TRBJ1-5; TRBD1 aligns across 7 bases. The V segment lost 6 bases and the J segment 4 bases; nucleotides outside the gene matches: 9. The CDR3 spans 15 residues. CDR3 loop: CASRVGGAGNQPQHF. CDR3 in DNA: TGTGCCAGCAGGGTAGGGGGCGCGGGGAATCAGCCCCAGCATTTT.

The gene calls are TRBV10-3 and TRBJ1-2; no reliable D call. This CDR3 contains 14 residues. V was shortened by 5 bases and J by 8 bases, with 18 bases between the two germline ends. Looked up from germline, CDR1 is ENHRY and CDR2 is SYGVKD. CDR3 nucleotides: TGTGCCATCAGTACCCCCCGCCGCGTGGACGGCTACACCTTC. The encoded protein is CAISTPRRVDGYTF.

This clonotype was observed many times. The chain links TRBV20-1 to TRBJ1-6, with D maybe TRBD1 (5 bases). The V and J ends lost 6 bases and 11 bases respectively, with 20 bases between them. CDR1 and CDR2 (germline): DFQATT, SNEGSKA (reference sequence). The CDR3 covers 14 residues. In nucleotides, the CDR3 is TGCAGTGCCCCGGCGGGGGGGTTTGAGGCACCCCTCCACTTT. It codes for CSAPAGGFEAPLHF.

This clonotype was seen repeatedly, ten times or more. DNA for the CDR3: TGTGCCACCAGCAGCGGTCGGGCAGACTATGGCTACACCTTC. Encoded protein: CATSSGRADYGYTF. The chain couples TRBV15 to TRBJ1-2; the D is unclear. Germline loops: CDR1 LNHNV, CDR2 YYDKDF (reference sequence). V was trimmed by 3 bases and J by 3 bases, leaving 11 bases between them. CDR3 length: 14 amino acids.

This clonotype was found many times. CDR3 sequence (DNA): TGCAGTGTTACACTAGCGGGGGATCCCTACGAGCAGTACTTC. It encodes CSVTLAGDPYEQYF. This chain links TRBV20-1 with TRBJ2-7; 11 bases map to TRBD2. Unmatched junction bases numbered 7, after V lost 7 bases and J lost 2 bases. Germline CDR1 is DFQATT and CDR2 is SNEGSKA (reference sequence). CDR3 length: 14 residues.

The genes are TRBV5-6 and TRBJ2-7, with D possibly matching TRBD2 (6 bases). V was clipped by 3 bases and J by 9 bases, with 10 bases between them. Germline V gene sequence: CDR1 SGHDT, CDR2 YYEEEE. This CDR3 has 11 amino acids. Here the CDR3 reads CASSSSALQYF. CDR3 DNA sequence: TGTGCCAGCAGCTCTAGCGCCCTGCAGTACTTC.

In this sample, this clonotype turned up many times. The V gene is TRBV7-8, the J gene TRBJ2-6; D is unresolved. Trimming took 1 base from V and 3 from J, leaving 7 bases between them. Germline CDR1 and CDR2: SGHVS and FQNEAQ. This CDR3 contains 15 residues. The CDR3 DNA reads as TGTGCCAGCAGCTTAGGCAGCAGTGGGGCCAACGTCCTGACTTTC. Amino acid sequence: CASSLGSSGANVLTF.

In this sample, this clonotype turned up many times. This chain's CDR3 is CASSLSGDGELFF. In DNA form, the CDR3 reads TGTGCCAGCAGTTTATCGGGGGACGGGGAGCTGTTTTTT. This chain joins TRBV27 and TRBJ2-2; perhaps D is TRBD1 or TRBD2 (5 bases each). The germline V gene has CDR1 MNHEY and CDR2 SMNVEV (reference sequence). Trimming cost V 0 bases and J 7 bases, with 6 bases left between them. The CDR3 contains 13 residues.

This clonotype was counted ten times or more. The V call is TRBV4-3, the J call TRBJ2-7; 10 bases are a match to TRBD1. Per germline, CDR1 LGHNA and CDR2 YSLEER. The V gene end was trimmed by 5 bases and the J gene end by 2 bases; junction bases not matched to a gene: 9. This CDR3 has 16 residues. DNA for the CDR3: TGCGCCAGCAGCTTTTCCGGGACAGGGGAAACCTACGAGCAGTACTTC. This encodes CASSFSGTGETYEQYF.

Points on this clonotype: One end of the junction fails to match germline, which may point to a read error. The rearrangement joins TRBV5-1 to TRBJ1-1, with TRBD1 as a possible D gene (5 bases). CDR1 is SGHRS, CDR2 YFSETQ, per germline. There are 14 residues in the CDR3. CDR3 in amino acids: CASSSQAYFSEAFF. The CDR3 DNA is TGCGCTAGCAGCTCACAGGCGTATTTCTCTGAAGCTTTCTTT. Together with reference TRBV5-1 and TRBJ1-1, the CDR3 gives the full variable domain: KAGVTQTPRYLIKTRGQQVTLSCSPISGHRSVSWYQQTPGQGLQFLFEYFSETQRNKGNFPGRFSGRQFSNSRSEMNVSTLELGDSALYLCASSSQAYFSEAFFGQGTRLTVV.